The rows below give T cell receptor beta chains drawn from one sample of a study of tumor and adjacent non-tumor tissue in lung cancer. TCRdb called the multiplex PCR reads again in MiXCR, with one record for every CDR3 protein. Found here are 75,000 to 80,000 distinct CDR3 sequences, roughly 80% of them singletons; the top ten hold more than 10%. What was sequenced was lung tumor tissue. These receptors came from a woman in her 50s with non-small cell lung cancer. CDR3s include the opening cysteine and the closing phenylalanine or tryptophan. The D gene is left open where the match is weak. Clone sizes are given selectively: once, few, many, or a class where the clone is expanded.

d_call	v_call	clone_size	j_call	cdr3_aa	cdr3_nt
-	TRBV20-1	-	TRBJ1-2	CCARFPFQGSGYTF	TGCTGTGCTAGATTCCCTTTTCAGGGCTCTGGCTACACCTTC
TRBD2	TRBV6-1	once	TRBJ2-1	CASNDRLAGTVTQFF	TGTGCCAGCAATGATCGACTAGCGGGTACGGTTACGCAGTTCTTC
-	TRBV6-5	-	TRBJ2-7	CGSSFRLSYWGYEQYF	TGTGGCAGCAGTTTCAGACTGTCCTACTGGGGCTACGAGCAGTACTTC
-	TRBV20-1	-	TRBJ2-5	CSAPKAAGGQETQYF	TGCAGTGCCCCTAAAGCGGCAGGAGGACAAGAGACACAGTACTTC
TRBD1	TRBV28	-	TRBJ2-5	CTIGGQGRQETQYF	TGTACCATCGGGGGACAGGGGAGGCAAGAGACTCAGTACTTC
-	TRBV4-2	-	TRBJ2-5	CASSQVFGREETQCF	TGTGCCAGCAGCCAAGTCTTTGGAAGGGAAGAGACCCAGTGCTTC
-	TRBV5-1	-	TRBJ1-2	CTSSLQEANYGYTF	TGCACCAGCAGCTTGCAGGAGGCTAACTATGGCTACACCTTC
TRBD1	TRBV7-8	-	TRBJ2-7	CASSFITGTGGFGRYEQYF	TGTGCCAGCAGCTTCATTACGGGGACAGGGGGCTTCGGTCGTTACGAGCAGTATTTC
TRBD2	TRBV4-1	-	TRBJ2-1	CASRQAWTSGSTNEQFF	TGCGCCAGCAGGCAAGCCTGGACTAGCGGGAGTACTAATGAGCAGTTCTTC
-	TRBV6-1	medium-sized	TRBJ1-1	CASSGGGRSYEAFF	TGTGCCAGCAGTGGTGGGGGGCGCAGCTATGAAGCTTTCTTT
-	TRBV5-6	-	TRBJ2-7	CASSLSFTYEQYF	TGTGCCAGCAGCTTGTCGTTTACCTACGAGCAGTACTTC
TRBD1	TRBV7-9	-	TRBJ1-4	CASRLRQGPNEKLLF	TGTGCCAGCAGGTTAAGACAGGGACCTAATGAAAAACTGCTTTTT
-	TRBV11-2	-	TRBJ2-6	CASSLLSSGANLLTF	TGTGCCAGCAGCTTGTTAAGCTCTGGGGCCAACCTCTTGACTTTT
-	TRBV4-1	once	TRBJ1-2	CASNQDRYRGNYGYTF	TGCGCCAGCAATCAAGATAGGTACAGAGGGAACTATGGCTACACCTTC
-	TRBV11-1	-	TRBJ2-1	CASNKHFSGQNYNEQSF	TGTGCCAGCAACAAACATTTTTCGGGACAAAACTACAATGAGCAGTCCTTC
-	TRBV28	-	TRBJ1-1	CVSSLDQNTEAFF	TGTGTCAGCAGTTTGGACCAGAACACTGAAGCTTTCTTT
-	TRBV4-2	-	TRBJ1-2	CTSSQDLEGTYAYTF	TGTACCAGCAGCCAAGATCTGGAAGGCACCTATGCCTACACCTTC
-	TRBV20-1	-	TRBJ2-1	CSASRGCYNEQFF	TGCAGTGCTAGTCGAGGGTGTTATAATGAGCAATTCTTC
TRBD2	TRBV6-2/TRBV6-3	-	TRBJ2-1	CASRTGGTNNEQFF	TGTGCCAGTAGGACTGGCGGGACTAACAATGAGCAGTTCTTC
TRBD2	TRBV29-1	-	TRBJ2-7	CSVGPAGGSYYEQYF	TGCAGCGTTGGACCAGCGGGAGGTTCTTACTACGAGCAATATTTC
TRBD2	TRBV20-1	-	TRBJ2-3	CSAGTRGGDGDWNTKYF	TGCAGTGCCGGAACCCGGGGGGGGGACGGCGATTGGAATACGAAGTATTTT
-	TRBV30	-	TRBJ2-1	CAWSVEAVEQFF	TGTGCCTGGAGTGTAGAGGCGGTTGAGCAGTTCTTC
TRBD1	TRBV12-3/TRBV12-4	-	TRBJ2-3	CASSRRQGGSTDRQYF	TGTGCCAGTAGTAGAAGACAGGGGGGAAGCACAGATAGGCAGTATTTT
-	TRBV7-8	-	TRBJ2-2	CASSLTTTNTGEPFF	TGTGCCAGCAGCCTGACAACAACGAACACCGGGGAGCCGTTTTTT
TRBD1	TRBV6-5	-	TRBJ2-6	CASSPRTGTVGSGANVLTF	TGTGCCAGCAGTCCACGAACCGGGACAGTGGGTTCTGGGGCCAACGTCCTGACTTTC
TRBD2	TRBV4-2	-	TRBJ2-3	CASSQERGVDTQYF	TGTGCCAGCAGCCAAGAGCGGGGGGTAGATACACAGTATTTT
-	TRBV11-2	-	TRBJ2-2	CPSSKNWDTGELLF	TGTCCCAGCAGCAAGAACTGGGACACCGGGGAGCTGTTATTT
TRBD1	TRBV20-1	-	TRBJ2-2	CSARDAGGIGELFF	TGCAGTGCTAGAGATGCAGGGGGCATCGGTGAGCTGTTTTTT
-	TRBV20-1	-	TRBJ1-2	CSSGEGPLYGYTF	TGCAGTTCTGGGGAGGGACCGCTCTATGGCTACACTTTC
-	TRBV29-1	-	TRBJ2-7	CSTRGRAPYEQYF	TGCAGTACCCGTGGCAGGGCTCCCTACGAGCAGTACTTC
-	TRBV28	-	TRBJ2-3	CASSLWRVTQYF	TGTGCTAGCAGCCTCTGGAGGGTTACGCAGTATTTT
TRBD2	TRBV6-5	-	TRBJ2-7	CASSYSAGVTYDQYF	TGCGCCAGCAGTTACTCGGCGGGAGTTACCTACGATCAGTACTTC
-	TRBV6-6	-	TRBJ1-2	CASGLNYGYTF	TGTGCCAGCGGTCTAAACTACGGCTACACCTTC
TRBD2	TRBV11-2	once	TRBJ2-1	CASTSEGGRSSFNEQFF	TGTGCCAGCACCTCAGAGGGCGGGAGAAGCTCCTTCAATGAGCAGTTCTTC
-	TRBV18	once	TRBJ1-1	CASSPPGKLEAFF	TGTGCCAGTTCACCACCGGGTAAGCTTGAAGCTTTCTTT
-	TRBV6-2/TRBV6-3	-	TRBJ2-1	CARSISGDFYNEQFF	TGTGCCAGGAGTATTTCGGGGGATTTCTACAATGAACAGTTCTTC
-	TRBV20-1	-	TRBJ2-2	CSVRGAAVHGELFF	TGCAGTGTTAGAGGGGCGGCAGTCCACGGGGAGCTGTTTTTT
-	TRBV4-3	-	TRBJ1-5	CDSNPRNDGYHPQHF	TGCGACAGCAACCCCAGGAACGATGGATATCATCCCCAGCATTTT
TRBD2	TRBV29-1	few	TRBJ2-2	CSVLSGIGNSEELFF	TGCAGCGTTCTTAGCGGGATTGGGAACAGCGAGGAGCTGTTTTTT
-	TRBV20-1	-	TRBJ1-5	CSARSNGNQPQHF	TGCAGTGCTAGGAGTAATGGCAATCAGCCCCAGCATTTT
-	TRBV6-1	-	TRBJ2-1	CASKSLTGFFVDGQFF	TGTGCCAGCAAGAGTCTAACAGGGTTCTTTGTGGATGGGCAGTTCTTC
-	TRBV7-9	-	TRBJ2-3	CASNFLRIDTQYF	TGTGCCAGCAACTTCTTAAGAATAGATACGCAGTATTTT
TRBD1	TRBV6-5	-	TRBJ1-6	CARRLQGANSPVQF	TGTGCCAGGAGACTACAGGGGGCCAATTCACCCGTCCAGTTT
-	TRBV6-1	-	TRBJ2-3	CASLDSPLIDTQYF	TGTGCCAGCTTAGACTCACCTCTCATAGATACGCAGTATTTT
-	TRBV20-1	-	TRBJ1-1	CIASTNLHGRKGREAFF	TGCATTGCTAGCACTAATTTACATGGTAGAAAAGGGAGAGAAGCTTTCTTT
-	TRBV10-1	-	TRBJ2-7	CAISGDRQKQYF	TGCGCCATTAGTGGGGACCGACAGAAGCAGTACTTC
TRBD1	TRBV10-3	-	TRBJ2-3	CAISGGVGGTNTQYF	TGTGCCATCAGTGGGGGAGTAGGGGGCACAAATACGCAGTATTTT
TRBD1	TRBV20-1	-	TRBJ1-2	CGGTIQGANGYTF	TGCGGTGGGACGATACAGGGGGCTAATGGCTACACCTTC
-	TRBV6-1	-	TRBJ2-1	CVSKPTLSYNERFF	TGTGTCAGCAAACCGACTCTCTCCTACAATGAGCGGTTCTTC
-	TRBV10-3	-	TRBJ2-5	CAIRLGRDETQYF	TGTGCCATCAGACTGGGTAGGGATGAGACCCAGTACTTT
TRBD1	TRBV28	-	TRBJ2-6	CPSRTTGAGANILTF	TGTCCCAGCAGGACAACAGGGGCTGGGGCCAACATCCTGACTTTC
-	TRBV4-2	-	TRBJ1-2	CASSQDSEYGYTF	TGTGCCAGCAGCCAAGATTCGGAGTATGGCTACACCTTC
TRBD1	TRBV6-5	once	TRBJ1-2	CANSFWGQGYTF	TGTGCCAACAGTTTCTGGGGACAGGGATACACCTTC
TRBD2	TRBV6-2/TRBV6-3	-	TRBJ2-1	CASRTSGTNIEQFF	TGTGCCAGCAGGACTAGCGGTACTAACATTGAGCAGTTCTTC
-	TRBV7-9	-	TRBJ1-3	CASSLAFSGNTIYF	TGTGCCAGCAGCTTAGCCTTTTCTGGAAACACCATATATTTT
-	TRBV5-1	many	TRBJ2-5	CASSPWGTQETQYF	TGCGCCAGCAGCCCTTGGGGGACGCAAGAGACCCAGTACTTC
-	TRBV6-1	-	TRBJ2-1	CASISGVGSFSYNEQFF	TGTGCAAGCATCTCCGGTGTGGGCAGCTTCTCTTACAATGAGCAGTTCTTC
-	TRBV20-1	-	TRBJ2-3	CSAPVRVTNTQYF	TGCAGTGCCCCAGTCAGGGTCACAAATACGCAGTATTTT
-	TRBV10-3	-	TRBJ2-1	CAIGRGQHTIEQLF	TGTGCCATAGGGCGGGGACAGCATACCATTGAGCAACTCTTT
-	TRBV5-4	-	TRBJ2-3	CASSLAQGMADTQYF	TGTGCCAGCAGCTTGGCACAGGGAATGGCAGATACGCAATATTTT